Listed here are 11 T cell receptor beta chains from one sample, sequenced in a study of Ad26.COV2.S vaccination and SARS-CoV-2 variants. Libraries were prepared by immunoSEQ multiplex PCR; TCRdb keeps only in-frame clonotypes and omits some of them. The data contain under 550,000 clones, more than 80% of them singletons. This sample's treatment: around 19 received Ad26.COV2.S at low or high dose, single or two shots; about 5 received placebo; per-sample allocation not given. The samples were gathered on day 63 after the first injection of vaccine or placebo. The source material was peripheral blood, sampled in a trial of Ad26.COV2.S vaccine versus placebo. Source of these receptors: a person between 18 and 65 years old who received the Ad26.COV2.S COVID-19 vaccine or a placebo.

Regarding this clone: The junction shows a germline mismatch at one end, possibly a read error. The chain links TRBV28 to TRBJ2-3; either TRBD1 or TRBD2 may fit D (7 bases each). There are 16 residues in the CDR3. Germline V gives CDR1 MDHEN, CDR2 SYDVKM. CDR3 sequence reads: CASSGRDSGNTDTQYF. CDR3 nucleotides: TGCGCTAGCTCAGGACGGGACAGCGGGAACACAGATACGCAGTATTTT.

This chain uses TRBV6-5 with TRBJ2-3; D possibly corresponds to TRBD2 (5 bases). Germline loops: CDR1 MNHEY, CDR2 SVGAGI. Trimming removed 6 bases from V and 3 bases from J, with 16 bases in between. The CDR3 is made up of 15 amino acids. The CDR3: CASRSGSSGTDTQYF. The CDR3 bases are TGTGCCAGCAGATCGGGGAGCTCTGGGACAGATACGCAGTATTTT.

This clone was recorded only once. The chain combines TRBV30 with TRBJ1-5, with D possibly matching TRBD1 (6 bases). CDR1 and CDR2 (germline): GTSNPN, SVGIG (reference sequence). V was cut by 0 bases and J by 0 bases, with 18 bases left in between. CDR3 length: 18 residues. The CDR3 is CAWSVQGPLTYSNQPQHF. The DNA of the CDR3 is TGTGCCTGGAGTGTACAGGGACCGTTAACATATAGCAATCAGCCCCAGCATTTT.

The CDR3 DNA sequence: TGTGCCTTTATGGGGGGAGATTCGAATTCGGCCCGTTGGGGCACCGGGGAGCTGTTTTTT. Encoded protein: CAFMGGDSNSARWGTGELFF. The genes are TRBV30 and TRBJ2-2; the D gene is possibly TRBD2 (6 bases). Germline V CDR1 and CDR2: GTSNPN, SVGIG (reference sequence). Trimming stripped 7 bases from V and 4 bases from J, with 34 bases between. This CDR3 is 20 amino acids long.

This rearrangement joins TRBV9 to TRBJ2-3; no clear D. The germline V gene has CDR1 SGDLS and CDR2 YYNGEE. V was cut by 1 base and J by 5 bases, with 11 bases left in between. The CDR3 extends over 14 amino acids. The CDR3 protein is CASSVHGLGDTQYF. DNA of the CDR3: TGTGCCAGCAGCGTACACGGGTTAGGAGATACGCAGTATTTT.

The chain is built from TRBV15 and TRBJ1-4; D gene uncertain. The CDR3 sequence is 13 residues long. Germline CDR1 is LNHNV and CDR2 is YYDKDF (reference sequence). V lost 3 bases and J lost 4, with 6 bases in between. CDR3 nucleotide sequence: TGTGCCACCAGCAGTAGGAGTAATGAAAAACTGTTTTTT. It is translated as CATSSRSNEKLFF. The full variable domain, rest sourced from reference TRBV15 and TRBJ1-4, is DAMVIQNPRYQVTQFGKPVTLSCSQTLNHNVMYWYQQKSSQAPKLLFHYYDKDFNNEADTPDNFQSRRPNTSFCFLDIRSPGLGDTAMYLCATSSRSNEKLFFGSGTQLSVL.

For the CDR3, the DNA is TGTGCCAGTAGTATAGCTGGCAGTGCGAACACTGAAGCTTTCTTT. Protein product: CASSIAGSANTEAFF. The chain is built from TRBV19 and TRBJ1-1, with D unclear. Trimming took off 1 base at V and 1 base at J, with 10 bases between the two ends. The germline V gene has CDR1 LNHDA and CDR2 SQIVND (reference sequence). The length of the CDR3 is 15 residues.

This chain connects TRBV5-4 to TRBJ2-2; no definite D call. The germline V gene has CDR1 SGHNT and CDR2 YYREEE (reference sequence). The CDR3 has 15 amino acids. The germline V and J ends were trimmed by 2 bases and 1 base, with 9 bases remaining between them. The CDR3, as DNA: TGTGCCAGCAGCTTTTTTGTAGGGAACACCGGGGAGCTGTTTTTT. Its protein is CASSFFVGNTGELFF.

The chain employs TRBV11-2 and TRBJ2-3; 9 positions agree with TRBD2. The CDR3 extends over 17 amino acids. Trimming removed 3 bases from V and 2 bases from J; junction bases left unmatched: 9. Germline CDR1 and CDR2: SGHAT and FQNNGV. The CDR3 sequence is CASSFRTSEVLTDTQYF. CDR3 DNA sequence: TGTGCCAGCAGCTTCAGGACTAGCGAGGTCCTCACAGATACGCAGTATTTT.

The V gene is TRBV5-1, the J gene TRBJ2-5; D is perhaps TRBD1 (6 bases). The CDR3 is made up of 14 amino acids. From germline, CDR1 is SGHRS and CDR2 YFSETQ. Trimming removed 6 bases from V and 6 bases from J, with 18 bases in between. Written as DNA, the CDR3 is TGCGCCAGCAACTCGGGGAACCAGGGGAAGACCCAGTACTTC. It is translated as CASNSGNQGKTQYF.

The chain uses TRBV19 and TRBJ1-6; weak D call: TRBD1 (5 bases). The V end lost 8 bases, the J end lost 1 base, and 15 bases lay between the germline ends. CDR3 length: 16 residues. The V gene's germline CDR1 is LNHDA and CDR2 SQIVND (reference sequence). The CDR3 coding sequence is TGTGCCAGTCGGGTGCAGGGCCATTCCTATAATTCACCCCTCCACTTT. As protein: CASRVQGHSYNSPLHF. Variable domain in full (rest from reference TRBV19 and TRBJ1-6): DGGITQSPKYLFRKEGQNVTLSCEQNLNHDAMYWYRQDPGQGLRLIYYSQIVNDFQKGDIAEGYSVSREKKESFPLTVTSAQKNPTAFYLCASRVQGHSYNSPLHFGNGTRLTVT.